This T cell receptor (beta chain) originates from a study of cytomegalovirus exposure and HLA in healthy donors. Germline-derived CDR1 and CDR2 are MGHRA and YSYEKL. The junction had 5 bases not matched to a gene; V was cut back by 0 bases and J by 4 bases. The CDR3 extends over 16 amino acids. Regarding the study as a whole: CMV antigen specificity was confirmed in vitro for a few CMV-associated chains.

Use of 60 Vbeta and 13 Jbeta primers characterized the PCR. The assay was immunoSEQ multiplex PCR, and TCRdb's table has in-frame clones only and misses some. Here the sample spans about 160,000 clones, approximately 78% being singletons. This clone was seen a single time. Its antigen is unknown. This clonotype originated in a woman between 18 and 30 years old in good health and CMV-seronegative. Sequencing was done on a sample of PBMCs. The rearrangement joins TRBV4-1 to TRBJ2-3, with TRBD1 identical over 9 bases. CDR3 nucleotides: TGCGCCAGCAGCCAAGACACAGGGGGCACCGCAGATACGCAGTATTTT. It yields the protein CASSQDTGGTADTQYF.